Sequencing of this T cell receptor beta chain was carried out in a study of T cell responses to AZD1222 COVID-19 vaccine. Study results and caveats: Spike-specific TCRs gained breadth and depth after people received two AZD1222 doses. Donors skewed white British and female; clonal diversity was possibly underestimated. CD4 TCRs covered the whole spike, strongest at regions 160-218 and 743-854. Epitopes outside B.1.351 and B.1.1.7 mutated regions reportedly drew nearly half of spike TCRs.

Only in-frame clones appear in the TCRdb table, and some are missing; sequencing was by immunoSEQ multiplex PCR. The data hold 90,000 to 100,000 clones, with 70% to 90% observed a single time. CDR3 length equals 12 residues. The V end lost 2 bases, the J end lost 7 bases, and 8 bases lay between the germline ends. Of note for this clone: Its specificity is not known.

The sequence came from an adult in good health. The chain recombines TRBV12-3 or TRBV12-4 with TRBJ1-2, with D hard to call. Sequences were derived from peripheral blood, sampled on day 0 of AZD1222 vaccination. The CDR3 is CASSLSTSGYTF. As DNA, the CDR3 is TGTGCCAGCAGTTTATCGACAAGTGGCTACACCTTC.